These 13 T cell receptor beta chains were sequenced from one sample in a study of CD8+CD57+ T cells in acquired aplastic anemia. By flow cytometry, patients selected for sequencing had shown an expansion of CD8+CD57+ cells. TCR beta VDJ and CDR3 were profiled, and genomic DNA was the template. TCRdb reprocessed the reads via MiXCR and lists one record per CDR3 protein. The sample lists under 200,000 distinct CDR3 sequences; roughly half were seen once. Sequencing was carried out using sorted CD4+, CD8+, or CD8+CD57+ T cells (not recorded which) from PBMCs. These receptors were taken from a human donor with aplastic anemia.

This clonotype was recorded many times. V usage is TRBV2 and J usage is TRBJ1-5; D possibly corresponds to TRBD1 (5 bases). V lost 7 bases and J lost 5, with 12 bases in between. Germline loops: CDR1 SNHLY, CDR2 FYNNEI. This CDR3 has 13 amino acids. As DNA, the CDR3 is TGTGCCAGCAATAGGATGGGGGATCAGCCCCAGCATTTT. The encoded protein is CASNRMGDQPQHF.

This clonotype was counted at least ten times. This sequence joins TRBV9 and TRBJ1-3, with no clear D. The CDR3 has 16 amino acids. Germline V lookup: CDR1 SGDLS, CDR2 YYNGEE. Between the trimmed V and J ends, which lost 0 bases and 4 bases, there was a span of 14 bases. CDR3 sequence (DNA): TGTGCCAGCAGCGTAGCCCAGGAAGCCGCCGGAAACACCATATATTTT. It codes for CASSVAQEAAGNTIYF.

For the CDR3, the DNA is TGTGCCAGCAGTTACTCTCCGGGGACAGATACGCAGTATTTT. It translates to CASSYSPGTDTQYF. J is TRBJ2-3 and V is TRBV6-5; possibly TRBD2 for D (5 bases). The CDR3 consists of 14 residues. The V gene lost 0 bases and the J gene lost 3 bases, with 7 bases spanning the gap. Germline CDR1 and CDR2: MNHEY and SVGAGI.

In the case of this clonotype: At one end the junction does not follow the germline gene, possibly because of a read error. The chain uses TRBV4-1 and TRBJ1-5; 9 bases line up with TRBD1. Per germline, CDR1 MGHRA and CDR2 YSYEKL. The CDR3 totals 14 residues. The CDR3 DNA sequence: TGTGCCAGCAGCCAAGGGACAGGGAGTTGGTCCCAGCATTTC. Protein sequence: CASSQGTGSWSQHF.

As for this clonotype: It is unclear where the CDR3 begins or ends on the DNA, so no DNA is shown, and the CDR3 is as TCRdb lists it. The V and J genes are TRBV16 and TRBJ2-7; the table assigns TRBD2, which was not confirmed against the DNA. Germline V gene sequence: CDR1 KGHSY, CDR2 FQNENV. The CDR3 is 15 amino acids long, termini counted. This CDR3 reads CASSVVGSGAYERYF.

This clonotype was observed once. A much larger clone sits a single nucleotide away, making a read error possible. The CDR3 does not end in the conserved phenylalanine or tryptophan, so this is likely a read error. This chain links TRBV6-1 with TRBJ2-1; D uncertain. Germline V gene data show CDR1 as MNHNS and CDR2 as SASEGT. Trimming stripped 7 bases from V and 8 bases from J, with 9 bases between. This CDR3 region has 11 residues. Here the CDR3 DNA reads TGTGCCAGCACCCACGGAGATGAGCAGTTCTCC. Its protein product is CASTHGDEQFS.

This clonotype was seen just once. The chain links TRBV11-1 to TRBJ1-1, with a possible D match to TRBD1 (5 bases). The CDR3 sequence is 16 residues long. From germline, CDR1 is SGHAT and CDR2 FQDESV (reference sequence). V lost 0 bases to trimming and J lost 6 bases, with 17 bases between them. CDR3 in DNA: TGTGCCAGCAGCTTAGCGATCGGACGGGGGAGTGCTGAAGCTTTCTTT. Amino acids: CASSLAIGRGSAEAFF.

This rearrangement joins TRBV7-9 to TRBJ2-7, with 11 bases that match TRBD1. The CDR3 has 15 amino acids. CDR1 and CDR2 (germline): SEHNR, FQNEAQ (reference sequence). V shed 5 bases, J shed 4 bases, and the junction held 7 bases outside the gene matches. CDR3 residues: CASSNTGTGGYEQYF. In DNA form, the CDR3 reads TGTGCCAGCAGCAACACCGGGACAGGGGGTTACGAGCAGTACTTC.

The chain is built from TRBV6-1 and TRBJ2-2; 7 bases align to TRBD1. The CDR3 has 16 amino acids. Germline V lookup: CDR1 MNHNS, CDR2 SASEGT. Trimming at V came to 4 bases and at J to 0 bases, leaving 5 bases not matched to a gene. The CDR3 region has the DNA TGTGCCAGCAGTGGACAGGGTTTATCGAACACCGGGGAGCTGTTTTTT. Amino acids: CASSGQGLSNTGELFF.

The gene calls are TRBV5-6 and TRBJ1-4, with TRBD1 as a possible D gene (5 bases). In germline, CDR1 is SGHDT, CDR2 YYEEEE. V was shortened by 2 bases and J by 7 bases, with 18 bases between the two germline ends. CDR3 length equals 16 residues. CDR3 coding DNA: TGTGCCAGCAGCTTTACTCAGGGAGTGAGCGTTGAAAAACTGTTTTTT. Its protein product is CASSFTQGVSVEKLFF.

This clonotype was counted many times. V is TRBV7-9 and J is TRBJ1-6, with 9 bases matching TRBD1. The CDR3 has 17 residues. After removal of 5 bases from V and 3 bases from J, the junction contained 8 bases not matched to a gene. Germline-derived CDR1 and CDR2 are SEHNR and FQNEAQ (reference sequence). For the CDR3, the DNA is TGTGCCAGCAGCCCCGAACAGGGGGCGATCTATAATTCACCCCTCCACTTT. Protein product: CASSPEQGAIYNSPLHF.

This clonotype was counted at least ten times. The chain combines TRBV6-2 or TRBV6-3 with TRBJ1-5, with a possible D match to TRBD1 (6 bases). The CDR3 is 14 residues long. Trimming shortened V by 7 bases and J by 14 bases, and 24 bases separated the two germline ends. CDR1 and CDR2 (germline): MNHEY, SVGEGT. The CDR3 region has the DNA TGTGCCAGCACCTCCGTGGGGGCCTCCAGTCTGGAGCATTTT. Protein sequence: CASTSVGASSLEHF.

This clonotype was seen many times. The chain recombines TRBV20-1 with TRBJ2-1; D remains unclear. The V end lost 2 bases, the J end lost 0 bases, and 8 bases lay between the germline ends. This CDR3 has 14 residues. Germline values: CDR1 DFQATT, CDR2 SNEGSKA (reference sequence). The CDR3 here is CSARRQSSYNEQFF. The CDR3 DNA reads TGCAGTGCTAGACGCCAAAGCTCCTACAATGAGCAGTTCTTC.